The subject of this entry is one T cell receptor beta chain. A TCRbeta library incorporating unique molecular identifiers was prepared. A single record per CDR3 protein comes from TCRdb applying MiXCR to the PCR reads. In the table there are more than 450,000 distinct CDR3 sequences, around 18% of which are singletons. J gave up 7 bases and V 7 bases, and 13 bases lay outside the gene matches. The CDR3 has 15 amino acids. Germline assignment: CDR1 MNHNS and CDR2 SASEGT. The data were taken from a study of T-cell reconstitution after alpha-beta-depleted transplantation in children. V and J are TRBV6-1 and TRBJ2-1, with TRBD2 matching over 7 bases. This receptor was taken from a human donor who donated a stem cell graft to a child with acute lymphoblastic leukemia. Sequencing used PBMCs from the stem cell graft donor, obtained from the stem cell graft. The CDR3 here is CASMPPREIGNEQFF. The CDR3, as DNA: TGTGCCAGCATGCCCCCGCGGGAGATTGGGAATGAGCAGTTCTTC.